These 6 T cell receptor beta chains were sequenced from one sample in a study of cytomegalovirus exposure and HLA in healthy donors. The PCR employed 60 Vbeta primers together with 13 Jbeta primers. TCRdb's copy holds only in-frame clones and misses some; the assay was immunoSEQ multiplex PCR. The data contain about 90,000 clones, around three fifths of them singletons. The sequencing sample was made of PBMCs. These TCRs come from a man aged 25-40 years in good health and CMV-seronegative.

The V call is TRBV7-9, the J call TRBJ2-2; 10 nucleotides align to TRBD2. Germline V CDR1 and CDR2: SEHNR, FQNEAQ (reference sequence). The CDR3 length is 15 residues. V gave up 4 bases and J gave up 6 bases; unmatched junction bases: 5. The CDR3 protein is CASSSQREGAGELFF. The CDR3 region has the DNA TGTGCCAGCAGCTCCCAGCGGGAGGGCGCCGGGGAGCTGTTTTTT.

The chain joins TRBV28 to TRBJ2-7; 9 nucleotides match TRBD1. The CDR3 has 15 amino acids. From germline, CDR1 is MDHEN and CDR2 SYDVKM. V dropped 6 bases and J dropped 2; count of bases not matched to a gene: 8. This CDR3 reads CASSLTGTGTYEQYF. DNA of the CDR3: TGTGCCAGCAGCTTAACCGGGACAGGGACCTACGAGCAGTACTTC.

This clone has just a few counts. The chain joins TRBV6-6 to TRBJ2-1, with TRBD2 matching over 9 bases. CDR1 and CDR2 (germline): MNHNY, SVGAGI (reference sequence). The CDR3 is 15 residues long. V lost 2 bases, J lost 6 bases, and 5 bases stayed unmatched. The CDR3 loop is CASSYDLAGTNEQFF. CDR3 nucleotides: TGTGCCAGCAGTTACGACCTAGCGGGAACCAATGAGCAGTTCTTC.

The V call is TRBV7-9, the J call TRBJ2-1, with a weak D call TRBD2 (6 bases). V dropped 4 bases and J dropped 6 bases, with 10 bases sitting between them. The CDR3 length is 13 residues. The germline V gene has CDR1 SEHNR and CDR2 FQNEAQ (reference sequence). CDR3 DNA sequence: TGTGCCAGCAGCTCCGCCGGGGGCAATGAGCAGTTCTTC. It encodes CASSSAGGNEQFF.

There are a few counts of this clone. CDR3 in amino acids: CASSLEQGGNTEAFF. As DNA, the CDR3 is TGTGCCAGCAGCTTAGAGCAGGGGGGGAACACTGAAGCTTTCTTT. J is TRBJ1-1 and V is TRBV7-9; 7 positions match TRBD1. Looked up from germline, CDR1 is SEHNR and CDR2 is FQNEAQ (reference sequence). Trimming cost V 1 base and J 1 base; bases outside gene matches: 3. The CDR3 sequence is 15 residues long. Variable domain in full (rest from reference TRBV7-9 and TRBJ1-1): DTGVSQNPRHKITKRGQNVTFRCDPISEHNRLYWYRQTLGQGPEFLTYFQNEAQLEKSRLLSDRFSAERPKGSFSTLEIQRTEQGDSAMYLCASSLEQGGNTEAFFGQGTRLTVV.

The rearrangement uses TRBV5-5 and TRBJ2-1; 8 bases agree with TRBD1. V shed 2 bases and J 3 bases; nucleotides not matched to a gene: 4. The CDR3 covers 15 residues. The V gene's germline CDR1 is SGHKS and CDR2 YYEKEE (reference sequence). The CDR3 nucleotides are TGTGCCAGCAGCTTTTCGACAGGGGACTACAATGAGCAGTTCTTC. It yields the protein CASSFSTGDYNEQFF.